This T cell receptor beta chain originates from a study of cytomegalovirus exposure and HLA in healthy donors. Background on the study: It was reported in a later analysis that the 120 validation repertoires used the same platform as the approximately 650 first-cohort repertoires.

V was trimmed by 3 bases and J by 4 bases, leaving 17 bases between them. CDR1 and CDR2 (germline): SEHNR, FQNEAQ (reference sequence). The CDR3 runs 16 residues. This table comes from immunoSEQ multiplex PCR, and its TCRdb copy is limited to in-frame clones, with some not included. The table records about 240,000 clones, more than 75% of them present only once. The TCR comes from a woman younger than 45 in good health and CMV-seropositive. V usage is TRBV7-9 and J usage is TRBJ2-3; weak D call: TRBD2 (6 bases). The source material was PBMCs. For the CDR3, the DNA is TGTGCCAGCAGCTTGGGGACTTCCTCCAACGCAGATACGCAGTATTTT. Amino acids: CASSLGTSSNADTQYF.